The 30 T cell receptor beta chains in this list originate from one sample, sequenced in a study of graft-versus-host responses after intestinal transplantation. The antigens of these receptors remain unknown. This table comes from immunoSEQ multiplex PCR, and its TCRdb copy is limited to in-frame clones, with some not included. The table records 70,000 to 95,000 clones, about 93% of them present only once. Specimen: unstimulated CD8+ T cells sorted from spleen or lymph node cells, collected before transplant. These receptors originate from a human donor who was the organ donor for an intestinal transplant.

This rearrangement joins TRBV5-1 to TRBJ2-7; D unresolved. Germline V gene data show CDR1 as SGHRS and CDR2 as YFSETQ. This CDR3 is built from 14 residues. V gave up 4 bases and J gave up 0 bases, with 11 bases separating them. This CDR3 is CASSPSTGSYEQYF. The CDR3 DNA reads as TGCGCCAGCAGCCCCTCGACGGGCTCCTACGAGCAGTACTTC.

The J gene is TRBJ2-3, the V gene TRBV19, with D possibly being TRBD2 (6 bases). From germline, CDR1 is LNHDA and CDR2 SQIVND (reference sequence). This CDR3 spans 14 amino acids. V was pared by 3 bases and J by 1 base, with 8 bases between. CDR3 DNA sequence: TGTGCCAGTAGTATTGGCGGGGGCACAGATACGCAGTATTTT. Translating it yields CASSIGGGTDTQYF.

CDR3 nucleotide sequence: TGTGCCAGCAGCTTAGTTCAGGGAACTTCAGAGACCCAGTACTTC. It specifies CASSLVQGTSETQYF. The gene calls are TRBV7-9 and TRBJ2-5; the D gene is possibly TRBD1 (5 bases). Trimming pared 1 base from V and 4 bases from J, leaving 13 bases between. The CDR3 sequence is 15 residues long. Germline V gene lookup returns CDR1 SEHNR and CDR2 FQNEAQ (reference sequence).

This chain links TRBV6-5 with TRBJ2-2, with TRBD1 matching over 7 bases. The germline gives CDR1 MNHEY, CDR2 SVGAGI. The CDR3 is 15 residues long. After removal of 2 bases from V and 7 bases from J, the junction contained 7 bases not matched to a gene. DNA for the CDR3: TGTGCCAGCAGTTACGGGCAGGGGGTGGACGGGGAGCTGTTTTTT. It specifies CASSYGQGVDGELFF.

The chain is built from TRBV7-2 and TRBJ1-2; D call uncertain. The ends were cut back, 0 bases at V and 4 bases at J, with 27 bases in the middle. The CDR3 is made up of 20 amino acids. Germline CDR1 reads SGHTA; CDR2 reads FQGNSA. In DNA form, the CDR3 reads TGTGCCAGCAGCTTAGCGGCCCCACTCTACCCTGAGGCCTATCCCTATGGCTACACCTTC. Residues: CASSLAAPLYPEAYPYGYTF.

This chain uses TRBV7-9 with TRBJ2-7; no reliable D call. V lost 5 bases, J lost 4 bases, and 12 bases lay in between. The CDR3 contains 13 residues. CDR1 is SEHNR, CDR2 FQNEAQ, per germline (reference sequence). The DNA of the CDR3 is TGTGCCAGCAGCCCTCCTGGGCTTTACGAGCAGTACTTC. Protein sequence: CASSPPGLYEQYF.

Here the CDR3 reads CASSVEFGSTDTQYF. In DNA form, the CDR3 reads TGTGCCAGCAGCGTAGAGTTCGGGAGCACAGATACGCAGTATTTT. This sequence joins TRBV9 and TRBJ2-3; D uncertain. Trimming shortened V by 0 bases and J by 0 bases, and 8 bases separated the two germline ends. The CDR3 consists of 15 residues. Germline CDR1 SGDLS, CDR2 YYNGEE.

This chain links TRBV18 with TRBJ2-1, with D maybe TRBD2 (6 bases). Germline V gives CDR1 KGHSH, CDR2 LQKENI. The germline V and J ends were trimmed by 3 bases and 7 bases, with 10 bases remaining between them. The length of the CDR3 is 13 residues. The CDR3 nucleotides are TGTGCCAGCTCACCCTATGGAGGGAATGAGCAGTTCTTC. This gives the protein CASSPYGGNEQFF.

This chain uses TRBV5-6 with TRBJ2-7, with 11 bases aligning to TRBD2. This CDR3 has 16 residues. The V gene's germline CDR1 is SGHDT and CDR2 YYEEEE. J was trimmed by 6 bases and V by 4 bases; bases with no gene match: 12. This CDR3 is CASSETSGATQIEQYF. CDR3 bases: TGTGCCAGCAGCGAGACTAGCGGGGCGACTCAAATCGAGCAGTACTTC.

This chain links TRBV6-1 with TRBJ2-7, with 9 bases that match TRBD2. The CDR3 sequence is 14 residues long. The V segment lost 7 bases and the J segment 4 bases; nucleotides outside the gene matches: 8. Looked up from germline, CDR1 is MNHNS and CDR2 is SASEGT. The CDR3 DNA reads TGTGCCAGCACCTACGGGACTAGCCAATACGAGCAGTACTTC. Its protein product is CASTYGTSQYEQYF.

CDR3 loop: CASSGAALPNEQFF. CDR3 DNA sequence: TGTGCCAGCAGTGGCGCGGCACTTCCCAATGAGCAGTTCTTC. V gene TRBV5-4 combines with J gene TRBJ2-1, with no clear D. Germline V gene sequence: CDR1 SGHNT, CDR2 YYREEE (reference sequence). The length of the CDR3 is 14 residues. V was cut by 5 bases and J by 6 bases, with 15 bases left in between.

J is TRBJ1-6 and V is TRBV5-3, with a possible D match to TRBD1 (5 bases). TRBV5-3 is placed among ORFs of uncertain function. The CDR3 has 15 residues. Trimming cost V 5 bases and J 3 bases, with 12 bases left between them. The CDR3 spells CARRLRQFYNSPLHF. As DNA, the CDR3 is TGTGCCAGAAGGCTCAGACAGTTCTATAATTCACCCCTCCACTTT.

The rearrangement joins TRBV19 to TRBJ1-5, with TRBD1 as a possible D gene (6 bases). CDR3 length equals 12 residues. Germline V gene lookup returns CDR1 LNHDA and CDR2 SQIVND (reference sequence). The germline V and J ends were trimmed by 8 bases and 4 bases, with 9 bases remaining between them. In DNA, the CDR3 is TGTGCCAGTGGGCAGGGGAATCAGCCCCAGCATTTT. Amino acids: CASGQGNQPQHF.

As concerns this clone: The same CDR3 also results from other DNA sequences found in this sample. The chain combines TRBV27 with TRBJ1-1; D is unresolved. Germline V gene lookup returns CDR1 MNHEY and CDR2 SMNVEV (reference sequence). V lost 6 bases and J lost 0, with 8 bases in between. The CDR3 extends over 13 amino acids. The CDR3 nucleotides are TGTGCCAGCAGAGGACTACTGAACACTGAAGCTTTCTTT. Its protein is CASRGLLNTEAFF.

As for this clone: One end of the junction is discordant with germline, which a read error may explain. The chain links TRBV7-7 to TRBJ2-3; TRBD2 is a possible D gene (5 bases). This CDR3 is 15 amino acids long. The germline V gene has CDR1 SSHAT and CDR2 FNYEAQ (reference sequence). The CDR3 DNA reads as TGTGCTAGCAGCTCCTCCCCCGGGGGCACAGATACGCAGTATTTT. Encoded protein: CASSSSPGGTDTQYF.

The chain has TRBV19 and TRBJ2-7, with TRBD2 identical over 7 bases. Per the germline V gene, CDR1 is LNHDA and CDR2 is SQIVND (reference sequence). J lost 2 bases, V lost 4 bases, and 8 bases had no gene match. The CDR3 contains 15 residues. Here the CDR3 DNA reads TGTGCCAGTAGTAGCCTTGCGGGAGTAGCCTACGAGCAGTACTTC. Translated, it gives CASSSLAGVAYEQYF.

The gene calls are TRBV6-1 and TRBJ1-5; TRBD1 is a possible D gene (5 bases). The CDR3 has 17 residues. Trimming pared 0 bases from V and 8 bases from J, leaving 20 bases between. Germline CDR1 and CDR2: MNHNS and SASEGT. The CDR3: CASSEASPGLSPEPQHF. The DNA for the CDR3 is TGTGCCAGCAGTGAAGCGTCTCCGGGACTGTCACCCGAGCCCCAGCATTTT.

This chain joins TRBV4-3 and TRBJ2-1; possibly TRBD1 for D (7 bases). The V and J ends lost 4 bases and 4 bases respectively, with 11 bases between them. Germline V CDR1 and CDR2: LGHNA, YSLEER. The CDR3 totals 14 residues. The CDR3 nucleotides are TGCGCCAGCAGCCCAGGGGGAGGATACAATGAGCAGTTCTTC. As protein: CASSPGGGYNEQFF.

The rearrangement joins TRBV21-1 to TRBJ2-7; the listed D gene, TRBD1, was not tested against the DNA. TRBV21-1 is termed a pseudogene. This CDR3 contains 14 residues. The CDR3 spells CASSERRGLREQYF. The CDR3 DNA sequence: TGTGCCAGCAGCGAGCGCAGGGGGCTTCGCGAGCAGTACTTC.

The CDR3 region has the DNA TGTGCCAGCAGTACCACCTTGGCGGGGATTGCAGATACGCAGTATTTT. Residues: CASSTTLAGIADTQYF. The rearrangement links TRBV6-6 to TRBJ2-3, with D possibly matching TRBD2 (6 bases). Germline V gene sequence: CDR1 MNHNY, CDR2 SVGAGI (reference sequence). The V end lost 5 bases, the J end lost 4 bases, and 19 bases lay between the germline ends. The CDR3 is made up of 16 amino acids.

This rearrangement joins TRBV28 to TRBJ2-7, with TRBD1 matching 7 bases. Germline V lookup: CDR1 MDHEN, CDR2 SYDVKM. The V segment lost 2 bases and the J segment 4 bases; nucleotides outside the gene matches: 5. The CDR3 consists of 14 residues. CDR3 sequence (DNA): TGTGCCAGCAGTTTAGACAGGGCGGTGTACGAGCAGTACTTC. Its translation: CASSLDRAVYEQYF.

The chain's CDR3 is CASSFGTGGYEQYF. The CDR3 nucleotides are TGTGCCAGCAGTTTCGGGACAGGGGGCTACGAGCAGTACTTC. This chain uses TRBV28 with TRBJ2-7; TRBD1 aligns across 11 bases. J was trimmed by 3 bases and V by 3 bases; bases with no gene match: 1. The CDR3 spans 14 residues. CDR1 and CDR2 (germline): MDHEN, SYDVKM.

The gene calls are TRBV28 and TRBJ2-7; the D gene is possibly TRBD1 (6 bases). The CDR3 is 15 amino acids. CDR1 and CDR2 from the germline V gene are MDHEN and SYDVKM. V lost 3 bases to trimming and J lost 2 bases, with 14 bases between them. The CDR3 DNA is TGTGCCAGCAGTTTCCATCGGACAGCTGCCTACGAGCAGTACTTC. This sequence encodes CASSFHRTAAYEQYF.

A single count supports this clone. The V call is TRBV7-2, the J call TRBJ2-1; tentatively, D is TRBD1 (7 bases). Trimming took off 2 bases at V and 8 bases at J, with 16 bases between the two ends. This CDR3 has 15 amino acids. From germline, CDR1 is SGHTA and CDR2 FQGNSA. The CDR3 loop reads CASSLPNRGLDEQFF. DNA for the CDR3: TGTGCCAGCAGCTTACCAAACAGGGGACTGGATGAGCAGTTCTTC.

The rearrangement joins TRBV13 to TRBJ1-2, with D uncertain. CDR3 size: 16 residues. Germline V gives CDR1 PRHDT, CDR2 FYEKMQ (reference sequence). V was pared by 3 bases and J by 1 base, with 15 bases between. DNA of the CDR3: TGTGCCAGCAGCTTCATGACGGGGAGCCTTAACTATGGCTACACCTTC. Amino acids: CASSFMTGSLNYGYTF.

DNA for the CDR3: TGTGCCAGCAGCAGGACCGGGACTCCAACGCTAGTCGTCTACAATGAGCAGTTCTTC. Residues: CASSRTGTPTLVVYNEQFF. The chain recombines TRBV7-2 with TRBJ2-1; tentative D call: TRBD2 (6 bases). V gave up 5 bases and J gave up 3 bases, with 26 bases separating them. From germline, CDR1 is SGHTA and CDR2 FQGNSA. CDR3 length equals 19 residues.

This chain joins TRBV2 and TRBJ2-3; 8 nucleotides match TRBD2. V dropped 6 bases and J dropped 8; count of bases not matched to a gene: 13. Germline V gene data show CDR1 as SNHLY and CDR2 as FYNNEI. The CDR3 is 15 residues long. CDR3 residues: CASSEELAGEGTQYF. CDR3 coding DNA: TGTGCCAGCAGCGAGGAGCTAGCGGGTGAGGGTACGCAGTATTTT.

The V call is TRBV7-3, the J call TRBJ2-5; 9 bases line up with TRBD1. V was clipped by 9 bases and J by 7 bases; unmatched bases: 9. The V gene's germline CDR1 is SGHTA and CDR2 FQGTGA. The CDR3 length is 13 residues. CDR3 residues: CASYRGPRGTQYF. DNA of the CDR3: TGTGCCAGTTACAGGGGGCCTAGGGGGACCCAGTACTTC.

This clone was seen just once. This sequence joins TRBV28 and TRBJ1-2, with D possibly being TRBD1 (6 bases). The CDR3 is 15 residues long. V gave up 6 bases and J gave up 4 bases, with 18 bases separating them. Germline lookup yields CDR1 MDHEN and CDR2 SYDVKM. CDR3 residues: CASRYNRATAYGYTF. In DNA, the CDR3 is TGTGCCAGCAGATATAACAGGGCTACGGCCTATGGCTACACCTTC.

J is TRBJ2-1 and V is TRBV11-2; 7 positions match TRBD2. The CDR3 consists of 14 residues. The trim removed 5 bases at V and 12 bases at J, leaving 13 bases unmatched. Germline assignment: CDR1 SGHAT and CDR2 FQNNGV. CDR3 sequence: CASSQSSGLHGQFF. CDR3 nucleotide sequence: TGTGCCAGCAGCCAATCTAGCGGACTACACGGGCAGTTCTTC.